The rows below give T cell receptor beta chains drawn from one sample of a study of cytomegalovirus exposure and HLA in healthy donors. Generated by immunoSEQ multiplex PCR, the TCRdb table keeps only in-frame clones and is missing some. The table has 120,000 or so clones, over 70% seen once; the top ten hold more than 7.5%. Sequenced input: PBMCs. The receptors here all came from a woman aged 50 to 65 in good health and CMV-seropositive. The CDR3 runs from the conserved cysteine through the conserved F or W. Fields, in order: J gene, V gene, clone size, D gene, CDR3 length, CDR3 protein, CDR3 DNA. The D gene is left open where the match is weak. A row's size may be missing; if present it is once, few, many or a size class.

TRBJ2-2,TRBV2,few,.,12,CASSEEPGELFF,TGTGCCAGCAGTGAAGAGCCCGGGGAGCTGTTTTTT
TRBJ1-1,TRBV6-6,.,TRBD1,14,CASSYAGGSTEAFF,TGTGCCAGCAGTTACGCAGGGGGCAGCACTGAAGCTTTCTTT
TRBJ1-3,TRBV2,few,TRBD1,14,CASRTGYSGNTIYF,TGTGCCAGCAGGACAGGGTACTCTGGAAACACCATATATTTT
TRBJ1-2,TRBV6-5,.,.,15,CASSYTQGGGAGYTF,TGTGCCAGCAGTTACACCCAAGGAGGGGGGGCGGGCTACACCTTC
TRBJ1-6,TRBV5-8,.,.,17,CASSLGTSTSYNSPLHF,TGTGCCAGCAGCTTGGGGACATCTACCTCCTATAATTCACCCCTCCACTTT
TRBJ2-7,TRBV4-3,.,TRBD1,14,CASSEQDRAYEQYF,TGCGCCAGCAGCGAACAGGACAGGGCCTACGAGCAGTACTTC
TRBJ1-4,TRBV14,.,TRBD1,15,CASSHTGTGLEKLFF,TGTGCCAGCAGCCACACCGGGACAGGGTTGGAAAAACTGTTTTTT
TRBJ2-3,TRBV10-1,.,.,20,CASSLLSPVGQLKFTDTQYF,TGCGCCAGCAGTCTTCTGTCCCCCGTCGGACAGTTAAAATTCACAGATACGCAGTATTTT
TRBJ2-3,TRBV4-3,.,TRBD2,16,CASSQESLAGQVTQYF,TGCGCCAGCAGCCAAGAGAGTCTAGCGGGACAAGTCACGCAGTATTTT
TRBJ2-5,TRBV4-1,.,.,16,CASSPVGGVVEETQYF,TGCGCCAGCAGCCCAGTGGGCGGGGTGGTGGAGGAGACCCAGTACTTC
TRBJ2-3,TRBV30,.,.,14,CAWSPSSSTDTQYF,TGTGCCTGGAGTCCCTCGTCTAGCACAGATACGCAGTATTTT
TRBJ2-7,TRBV6-6,.,.,12,CASRTDSYEQYF,TGTGCCAGTAGGACAGATTCCTACGAGCAGTACTTC
TRBJ2-3,TRBV15,.,TRBD1,14,CATAADRVGDTQYF,TGTGCCACGGCCGCGGACAGGGTGGGAGATACGCAGTATTTT
TRBJ2-3,TRBV2,.,TRBD2,15,CASSILAGGADTQYF,TGTGCCAGCAGCATTCTAGCGGGGGGGGCGGATACGCAGTATTTT
TRBJ2-1,TRBV7-9,.,TRBD2,13,CASSESGSNEQFF,TGTGCCAGCAGCGAAAGCGGGAGCAATGAGCAGTTCTTC
TRBJ2-1,TRBV5-1,.,TRBD2,16,CASSLIGTSGGGEQFF,TGCGCCAGCAGCTTAATAGGGACTAGCGGGGGGGGTGAGCAGTTCTTC
TRBJ2-7,TRBV7-9,.,TRBD1,16,CASSSETGGFVYEQYF,TGTGCCAGCAGCTCGGAGACAGGGGGATTTGTTTACGAGCAGTACTTC
TRBJ2-3,TRBV2,.,TRBD2,14,CASSALAGTDTQYF,TGTGCCAGCAGTGCACTAGCGGGGACAGATACGCAGTATTTT
TRBJ2-3,TRBV4-1,few,TRBD2,16,CASSHPVGLAVDTQYF,TGCGCCAGCAGCCATCCCGTCGGACTAGCGGTGGATACGCAGTATTTT
TRBJ2-5,TRBV4-3,.,TRBD2,16,CASSQGSVAGGETQYF,TGCGCCAGCAGCCAAGGGTCGGTAGCGGGGGGGGAGACCCAGTACTTC
TRBJ2-7,TRBV20-1,.,.,10,CSARVGEQYF,TGCAGTGCTAGAGTCGGGGAGCAGTACTTC
TRBJ2-5,TRBV5-1,few,TRBD2,14,CASRETSGKETQYF,TGCGCCAGCAGGGAAACTAGCGGTAAAGAGACCCAGTACTTC
TRBJ2-7,TRBV10-1,few,.,15,CASSGGVLGSYEQYF,TGCGCCAGCAGTGGGGGAGTCCTCGGCTCCTACGAGCAGTACTTC
TRBJ2-7,TRBV4-3,few,.,15,CASSQVLDLGGEQYF,TGCGCCAGCAGCCAAGTATTGGACTTAGGGGGCGAGCAGTACTTC
TRBJ1-4,TRBV4-3,.,.,13,CASSLGESEKLFF,TGCGCCAGCAGCCTTGGGGAGAGTGAAAAACTGTTTTTT
TRBJ2-5,TRBV5-1,once,TRBD2,18,CASSFALAGAGSQETQYF,TGCGCCAGCAGCTTTGCACTAGCGGGGGCCGGGTCACAAGAGACCCAGTACTTC
TRBJ2-7,TRBV4-2,.,TRBD1,15,CASSQVGTVSYEQYF,TGTGCCAGCAGCCAAGTGGGGACAGTCTCCTACGAGCAGTACTTC
TRBJ2-7,TRBV9,.,TRBD2,15,CASSVGSSGTYEQYF,TGTGCCAGCAGCGTAGGGTCTAGCGGAACCTACGAGCAGTACTTC